What follows describes a single T cell receptor beta chain. This sample is part of a study of cytotoxic CD8 clonotypes in ibrutinib-treated CLL. Cryopreserved PBMCs provided about 2 micrograms of genomic DNA for the TCR beta libraries. Trimming cost V 5 bases and J 2 bases, with 16 bases left between them. The CDR3 has 15 amino acids. Germline V gene data show CDR1 as MNHEY and CDR2 as SMNVEV (reference sequence). The repertoire was sequenced with immunoSEQ multiplex PCR; TCRdb's copy has only in-frame clones and lacks some. Counted here are 6,200 or so clones, roughly 70% occurring once; the ten biggest clones make up around a quarter.

The receptor was isolated from a human donor with chronic lymphocytic leukemia. This chain uses TRBV27 with TRBJ2-7, with a possible D match to TRBD1 (6 bases). Source: PBMCs, taken before ibrutinib treatment. The CDR3 loop is CASSPHGTIAYEQYF. The CDR3 nucleotides are TGTGCCAGCAGTCCCCACGGGACAATCGCCTACGAGCAGTACTTC.